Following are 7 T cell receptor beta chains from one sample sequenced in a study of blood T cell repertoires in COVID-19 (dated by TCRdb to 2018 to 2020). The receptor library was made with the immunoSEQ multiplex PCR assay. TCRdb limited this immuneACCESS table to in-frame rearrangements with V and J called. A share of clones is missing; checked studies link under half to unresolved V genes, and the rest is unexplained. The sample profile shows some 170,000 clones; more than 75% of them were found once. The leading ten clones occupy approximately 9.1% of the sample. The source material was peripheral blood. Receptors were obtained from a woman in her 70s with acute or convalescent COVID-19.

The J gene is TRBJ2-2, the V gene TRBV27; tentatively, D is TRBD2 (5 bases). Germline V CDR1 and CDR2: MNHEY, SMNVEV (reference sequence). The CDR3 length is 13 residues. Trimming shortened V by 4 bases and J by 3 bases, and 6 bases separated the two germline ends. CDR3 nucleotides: TGTGCCAGCAGTTCGGGATACACCGGGGAGCTGTTTTTT. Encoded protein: CASSSGYTGELFF.

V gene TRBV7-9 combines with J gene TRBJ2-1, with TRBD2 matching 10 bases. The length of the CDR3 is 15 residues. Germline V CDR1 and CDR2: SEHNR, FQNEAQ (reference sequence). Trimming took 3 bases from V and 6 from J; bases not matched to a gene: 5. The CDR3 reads CASSFMSGRVNEQFF. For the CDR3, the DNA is TGTGCCAGCAGCTTTATGAGCGGGAGGGTCAATGAGCAGTTCTTC. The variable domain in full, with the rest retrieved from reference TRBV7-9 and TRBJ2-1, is DTGVSQNPRHKITKRGQNVTFRCDPISEHNRLYWYRQTLGQGPEFLTYFQNEAQLEKSRLLSDRFSAERPKGSFSTLEIQRTEQGDSAMYLCASSFMSGRVNEQFFGPGTRLTVL.

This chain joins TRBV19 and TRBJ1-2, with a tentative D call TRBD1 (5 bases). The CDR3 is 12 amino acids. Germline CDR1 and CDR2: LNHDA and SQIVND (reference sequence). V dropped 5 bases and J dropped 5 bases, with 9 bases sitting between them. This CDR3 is CASSSQVYGYTF. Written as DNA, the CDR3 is TGTGCCAGTAGTTCACAGGTTTATGGCTACACCTTC.

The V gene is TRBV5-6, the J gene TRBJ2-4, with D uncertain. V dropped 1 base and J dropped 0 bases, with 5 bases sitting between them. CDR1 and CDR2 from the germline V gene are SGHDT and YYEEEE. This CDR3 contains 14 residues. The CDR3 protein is CASSLSVAKNIQYF. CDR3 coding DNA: TGTGCCAGCAGCTTGTCCGTAGCCAAAAACATTCAGTACTTC.

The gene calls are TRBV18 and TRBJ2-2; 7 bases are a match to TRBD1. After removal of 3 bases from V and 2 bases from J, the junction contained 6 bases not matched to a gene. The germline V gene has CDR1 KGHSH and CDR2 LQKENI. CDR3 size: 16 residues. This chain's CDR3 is CASSPQTGLNTGELFF. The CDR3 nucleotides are TGTGCCAGCTCACCCCAGACAGGGCTAAACACCGGGGAGCTGTTTTTT.

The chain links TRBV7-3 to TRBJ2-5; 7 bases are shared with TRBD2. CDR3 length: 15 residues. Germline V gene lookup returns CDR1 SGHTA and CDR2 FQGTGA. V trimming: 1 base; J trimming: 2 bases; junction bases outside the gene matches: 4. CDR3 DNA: TGTGCCAGCAGCTTAAATCCTAGCGGTCAAGAGACCCAGTACTTC. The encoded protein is CASSLNPSGQETQYF.

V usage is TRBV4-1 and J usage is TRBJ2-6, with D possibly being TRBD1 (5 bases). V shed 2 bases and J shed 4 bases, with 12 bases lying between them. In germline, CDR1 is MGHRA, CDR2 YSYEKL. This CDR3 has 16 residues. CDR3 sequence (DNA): TGCGCCAGCAGCCAACTCCTGGGGCCGGGGGCCAACGTCCTGACTTTC. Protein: CASSQLLGPGANVLTF.